This T cell receptor (beta chain) was profiled in a study of regulatory dendritic cells for organ transplantation (dated by TCRdb to about 2017). With respect to the entire study: Sorted naive and memory CD4+ and CD8+ T cells had their TCRbeta repertoires sequenced both before and after allostimulation with either regulatory or mature dendritic cells. Results and caveats for the whole study, not just this receptor: Repertoires were highly diverse in naive CD4+ and CD8+ T cells, less diverse in memory cells, and most oligoclonal in memory CD8+ cells. Expansion of memory CD8+ clones was induced by allostimulation in both subjects, but more limited expansion appeared to be induced by regulatory dendritic cells than by mature dendritic cells. Among the resting subsets, the most alloreactive TCR clonotypes were found in memory CD8+ T cells. Only a couple of subjects were sequenced, and the authors noted considerable between-individual heterogeneity in the alloreactive memory CD8+ T cell pool.

As encoded in the germline V gene, CDR1 is SNHLY while CDR2 is FYNNEI. The junction carries 11 bases between V and J, which are trimmed by 2 bases and 3 bases respectively. The CDR3 runs 16 amino acids, cysteine and phenylalanine included. This entry keeps only the CDR3 DNA: 48 bases, framed from base 1. The TCRbeta CDR3 regions were amplified in a multiplexed two-step PCR with Vbeta-specific forward primers and Jbeta-specific reverse primers. Through the immunoSEQ service, the TCRbeta libraries were run on an Illumina instrument for sequencing. The paper's processing steps were these. IMGT annotation was used to assign V, D and J genes, and synthetic CDR3 analogues were used to correct the counts for multiplex PCR bias. In the immunoSEQ Analyzer, repertoire clonality was calculated as one minus normalized Shannon entropy. Clonal expansion was defined using Fisher's exact test with Benjamini-Hochberg false discovery rate control and a two-tailed threshold of P<0.01. The clones in this table, taken by TCRdb from immuneACCESS, are in-frame only. Not every clone is retained; where verified, under half of the shortfall comes from an unresolved V gene, and the cause of the rest is unknown. V, J and clone size are those of that table, while D and trimming were read from the DNA. This sample is represented by 30,000 to 45,000 clones; about 93% of them were singletons. The ten largest clonotypes hold over 0.095% of the sample.

FACS was used to sort CD4+ or CD8+ cells into naive T cells (CD45RA+) and memory T cells (CD45RO+). A couple of healthy control subjects provided the T cells used for TCR sequencing. Sorted T cell subsets that were not stimulated were used as baseline controls for the mixed lymphocyte reactions. Genomic DNA was extracted with the Qiagen DNeasy Blood & Tissue Kit. To note about this clone: Its antigen is still unknown. The input lacks base qualities; no much larger clone sits a single base away.

The chain couples TRBV2 to TRBJ1-6, with the identity of the D gene unclear. Sequencing was done on a sample of naive CD8+ T cells from blood. According to the study, the label for this sample's cell subset or site signals: CD45RA+ naive T cells. This TCR came from a human donor in good health. For the CDR3, the sequence is CASSEKGPIYNSPLHF. The DNA sequence reads TGTGCCAGCAGTGAAAAAGGACCGATCTATAATTCACCCCTCCACTTT.